A single count supports the clone carrying this TCR beta chain. The sample originates from a study of blood T cell repertoires in COVID-19. As for the study in general: T cells, B-cell-depleted T cells, or PBMCs provided the cDNA or gDNA that served as material.

The germline V gene encodes CDR1 SGHRS and CDR2 YFSETQ. V gave up 5 bases and J gave up 11 bases, with 19 bases separating them. The CDR3 loop spans 13 amino acids. Clones were read by immunoSEQ multiplex PCR, and TCRdb kept only the in-frame ones, dropping some. The top ten hold about 3.5% of the sample, which has 250,000 to 300,000 clones, 86% seen once. Specimen: peripheral blood. The TCR comes from a young man with active or convalescent COVID-19. The rearrangement joins TRBV5-1 to TRBJ1-2; D unresolved. The CDR3 DNA is TGCGCCAGCAGAACCCTAAACGGGGAGACGTACACCTTC. It encodes CASRTLNGETYTF.